The subject of this entry is one T cell receptor beta chain. The antigen remains unidentified. A junction boundary mismatches the germline segment, possibly from a read error. The data belong to a study of early T cells in non-severe SARS-CoV-2 infection. In the study overall: The study sequenced bulk RNA from unsorted whole blood, with chains unpaired. General study results and limits: Sequences matched to VDJdb favored anti-spike CD8 responses, while private and CD4 specificities were missed.

One entry per CDR3 protein results from TCRdb running MiXCR on the 5' RACE reads. This sample has 77,000 or so distinct CDR3 sequences; approximately 15% occur once, and the top ten carry about 3.7%. This CDR3 spans 15 amino acids. Germline values: CDR1 SNHLY, CDR2 FYNNEI. The receptor's source is an adult who was a healthcare worker with PCR-confirmed SARS-CoV-2 infection or an uninfected control (not recorded which). The genes are TRBV2 and TRBJ2-4; D is possibly TRBD1 (6 bases). Specimen: whole blood, collected at baseline. The CDR3 coding sequence is TGTGTCAGCAAGGGGGAACAGACCCTGCTGAACATTCAGTACTTC. This translates into CVSKGEQTLLNIQYF.